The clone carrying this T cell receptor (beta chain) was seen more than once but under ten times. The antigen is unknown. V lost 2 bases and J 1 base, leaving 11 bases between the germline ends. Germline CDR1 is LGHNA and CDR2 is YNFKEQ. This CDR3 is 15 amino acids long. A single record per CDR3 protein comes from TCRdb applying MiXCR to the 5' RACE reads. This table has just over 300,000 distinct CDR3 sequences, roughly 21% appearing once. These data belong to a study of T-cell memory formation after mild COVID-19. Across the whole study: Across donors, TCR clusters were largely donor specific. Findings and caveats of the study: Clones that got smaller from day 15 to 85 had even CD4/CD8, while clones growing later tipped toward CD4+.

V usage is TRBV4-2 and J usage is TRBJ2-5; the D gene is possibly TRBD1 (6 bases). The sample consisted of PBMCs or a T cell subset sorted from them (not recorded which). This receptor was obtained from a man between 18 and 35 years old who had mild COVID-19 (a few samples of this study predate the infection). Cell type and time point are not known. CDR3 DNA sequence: TGTGCCAGCAGCCAACTCCGGGACACCCAAGAGACCCAGTACTTC. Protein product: CASSQLRDTQETQYF.